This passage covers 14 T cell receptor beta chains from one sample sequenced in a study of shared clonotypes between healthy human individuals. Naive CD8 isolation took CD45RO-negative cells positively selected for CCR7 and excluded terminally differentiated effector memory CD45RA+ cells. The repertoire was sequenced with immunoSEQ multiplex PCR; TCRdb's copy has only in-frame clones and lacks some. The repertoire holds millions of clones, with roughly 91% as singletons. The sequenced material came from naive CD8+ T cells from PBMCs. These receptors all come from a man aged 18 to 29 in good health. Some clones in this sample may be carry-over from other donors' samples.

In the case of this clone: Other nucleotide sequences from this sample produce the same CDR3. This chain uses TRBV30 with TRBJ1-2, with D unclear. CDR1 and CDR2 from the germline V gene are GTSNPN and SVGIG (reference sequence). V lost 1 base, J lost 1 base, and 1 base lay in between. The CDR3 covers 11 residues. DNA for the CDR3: TGTGCCTGGAGTGATAACTATGGCTACACCTTC. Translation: CAWSDNYGYTF.

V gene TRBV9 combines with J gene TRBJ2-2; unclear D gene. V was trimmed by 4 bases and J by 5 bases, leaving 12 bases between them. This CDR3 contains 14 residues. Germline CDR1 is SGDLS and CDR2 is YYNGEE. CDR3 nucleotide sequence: TGTGCCAGCAGCCCCGGAGTGGGAACCGGGGAGCTGTTTTTT. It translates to CASSPGVGTGELFF.

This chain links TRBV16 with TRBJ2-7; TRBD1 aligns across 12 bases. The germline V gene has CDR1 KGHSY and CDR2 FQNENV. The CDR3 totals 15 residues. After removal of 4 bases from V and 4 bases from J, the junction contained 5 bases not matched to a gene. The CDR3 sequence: CASSPGTGGSYEQYF. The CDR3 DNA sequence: TGTGCCAGCAGCCCGGGGACAGGGGGCTCGTACGAGCAGTACTTC.

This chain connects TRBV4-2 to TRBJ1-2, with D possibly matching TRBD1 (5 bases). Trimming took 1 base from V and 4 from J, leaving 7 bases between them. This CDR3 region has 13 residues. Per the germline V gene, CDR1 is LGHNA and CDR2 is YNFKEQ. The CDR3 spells CASSQGQLYGYTF. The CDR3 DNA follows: TGTGCCAGCAGCCAAGGACAGCTCTATGGCTACACCTTC.

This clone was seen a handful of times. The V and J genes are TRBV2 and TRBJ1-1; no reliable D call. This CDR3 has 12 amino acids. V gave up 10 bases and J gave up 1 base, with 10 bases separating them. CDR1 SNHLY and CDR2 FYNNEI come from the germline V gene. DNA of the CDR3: TGTGCCACCTCGGACGGGAACACTGAAGCTTTCTTT. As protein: CATSDGNTEAFF.

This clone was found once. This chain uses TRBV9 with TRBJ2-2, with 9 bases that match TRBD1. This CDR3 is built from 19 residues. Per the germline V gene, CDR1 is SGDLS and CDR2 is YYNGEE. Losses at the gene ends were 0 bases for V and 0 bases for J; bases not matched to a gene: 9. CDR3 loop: CASSVAGQGFPSNTGELFF. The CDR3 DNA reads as TGTGCCAGCAGCGTAGCCGGACAGGGGTTCCCCTCGAACACCGGGGAGCTGTTTTTT.

The CDR3, as DNA: TGTGCCAGCACGATCGGAGCGGGGACAGAGCAGTTCTTC. Translating it yields CASTIGAGTEQFF. The chain links TRBV18 to TRBJ2-1; possible D gene TRBD2, 7 bases. V lost 8 bases, J lost 10 bases, and 18 bases lay in between. This CDR3 is built from 13 residues. Germline values: CDR1 KGHSH, CDR2 LQKENI.

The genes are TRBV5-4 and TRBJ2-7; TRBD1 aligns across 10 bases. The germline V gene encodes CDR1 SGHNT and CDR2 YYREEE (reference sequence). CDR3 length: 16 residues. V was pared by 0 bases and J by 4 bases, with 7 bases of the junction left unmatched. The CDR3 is CASSLAGTGEGYEQYF. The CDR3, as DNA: TGTGCCAGCAGCTTGGCGGGGACAGGGGAAGGGTACGAGCAGTACTTC.

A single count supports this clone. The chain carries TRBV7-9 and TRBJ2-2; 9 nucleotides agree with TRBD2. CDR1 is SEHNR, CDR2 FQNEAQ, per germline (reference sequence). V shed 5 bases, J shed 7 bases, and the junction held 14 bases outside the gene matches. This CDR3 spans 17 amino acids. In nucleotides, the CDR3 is TGTGCCAGCAGCCTCCTGAAGGGACTAGCTCCCGGCGGGGAGCTGTTTTTT. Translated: CASSLLKGLAPGGELFF.

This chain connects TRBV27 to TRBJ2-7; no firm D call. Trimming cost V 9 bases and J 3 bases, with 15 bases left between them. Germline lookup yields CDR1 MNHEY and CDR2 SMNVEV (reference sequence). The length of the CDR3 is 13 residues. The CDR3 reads CASRELQNYEQYF. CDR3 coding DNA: TGTGCCAGTAGAGAACTACAGAACTACGAGCAGTACTTC.

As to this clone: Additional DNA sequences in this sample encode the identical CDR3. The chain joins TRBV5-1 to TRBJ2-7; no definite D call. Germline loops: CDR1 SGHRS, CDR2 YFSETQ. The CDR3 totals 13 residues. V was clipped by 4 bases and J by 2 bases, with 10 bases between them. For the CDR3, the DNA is TGCGCCAGCAGCCCCCGAGACCCCTACGAGCAGTACTTC. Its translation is CASSPRDPYEQYF.

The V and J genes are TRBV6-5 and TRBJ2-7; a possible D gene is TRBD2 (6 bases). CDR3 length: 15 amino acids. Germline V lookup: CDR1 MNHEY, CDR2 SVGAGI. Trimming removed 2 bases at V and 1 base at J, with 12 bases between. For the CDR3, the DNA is TGTGCCAGCAGTTACGGGCAGGAGGGGTCCTACGAGCAGTACTTC. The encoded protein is CASSYGQEGSYEQYF.

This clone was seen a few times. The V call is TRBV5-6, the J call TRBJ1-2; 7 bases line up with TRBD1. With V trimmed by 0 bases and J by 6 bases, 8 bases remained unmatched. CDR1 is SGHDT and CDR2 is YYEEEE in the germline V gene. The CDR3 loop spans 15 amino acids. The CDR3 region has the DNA TGTGCCAGCAGCTTGGGCAGGGGGGTAATTCATGGCTACACCTTC. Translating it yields CASSLGRGVIHGYTF.

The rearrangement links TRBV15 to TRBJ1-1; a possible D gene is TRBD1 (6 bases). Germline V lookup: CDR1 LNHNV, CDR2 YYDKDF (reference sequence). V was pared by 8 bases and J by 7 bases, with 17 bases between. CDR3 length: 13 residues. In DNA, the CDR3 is TGTGCCACCGCATCCGACAGGACGTATGAAGCTTTCTTT. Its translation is CATASDRTYEAFF.